This T cell receptor (beta chain) originates from a study of T cell repertoires in cytomegalovirus infection. Study in general: Indicated by public TCR beta signatures were CMV infection and matching HLA type. Points from the study as a whole: HLA-C-restricted CMV-specific TCR beta clonotypes were dominant in the ex vivo response. CMV carriers with the relevant HLA were identified by cumulative public TCR beta family frequency.

Unmatched junction bases numbered 3, after V lost 2 bases and J lost 3 bases. The germline V gene encodes CDR1 SNHLY and CDR2 FYNNEI. The CDR3 is 16 amino acids. Using its own MiXCR run on the reads, TCRdb lists one record per CDR3 protein. The sample holds about 310,000 distinct CDR3 sequences, around 10% seen once. Many counts were recorded for this clonotype. Its antigen is as yet unknown. The chain recombines TRBV2 with TRBJ2-2; 10 nucleotides align to TRBD2. The TCR originated in a human donor in good health (CMV status not recorded). Some clones in this sample may be carry-over from other donors' samples. The material sequenced was PBMCs. DNA for the CDR3: TGTGCCAGCAGTGAATGGCTAGCGGGGGACACCGGGGAGCTGTTTTTT. Translated: CASSEWLAGDTGELFF. The entire variable domain, with the rest obtained from reference TRBV2 and TRBJ2-2, is as follows: EPEVTQTPSHQVTQMGQEVILRCVPISNHLYFYWYRQILGQKVEFLVSFYNNEISEKSEIFDDQFSVERPDGSNFTLKIRSTKLEDSAMYFCASSEWLAGDTGELFFGEGSRLTVL.